A single T cell receptor beta chain is shown here with its context. As yet, its antigen is unknown. Measured with immunoSEQ multiplex PCR; TCRdb has only the in-frame clones, and not every one. The repertoire holds 65,000 to 90,000 clones, about 92% seen once, with 8% to 10% in the top ten. These data belong to a study of OX40 agonist ivuxolimab in advanced cancers. Broader study findings: There was clonal expansion of CD4+ and CD8+ blood T cells by week 6 at 0.1 to 3.0 mg/kg.

Sequencing was performed on CD4+ or CD8+ T cells sorted from blood, taken in a trial of the OX40 agonist ivuxolimab. This sequence originates from an adult with an advanced solid tumor such as melanoma, head and neck, liver or kidney cancer.

The CDR3 region is CASSELGSDTQYF. For the CDR3, the DNA is TGCGCCAGCAGTGAGTTGGGATCAGATACGCAGTATTTT. V usage is TRBV10-2 and J usage is TRBJ2-3; D ambiguous. The CDR3 runs to 13 residues. Germline V gene data show CDR1 as WSHSY and CDR2 as SAAADI. V was pared by 1 base and J by 4 bases, with 6 bases between.